This T cell receptor beta chain stems from a study of regulatory T cells in long-lasting Graves disease. Time point of the sample: newly diagnosed GD, antithyroid drugs for less than 3 months. Isolated PBMC RNA provided the starting material for the TCR library. This CDR3 is 15 amino acids long. V lost 7 bases and J lost 6, with 20 bases in between. Construction of the TCR beta libraries employed iRepertoire HTBI primers in conjunction with Arm-PCR of CDR3 regions. Each CDR3 protein gets one entry after TCRdb re-called the multiplex PCR reads with MiXCR. The sample yields 390,000 or so distinct CDR3 sequences, 12% seen once. This same sample was also taken into another study, of T cells in Graves' hyperthyroidism and ophthalmopathy. That study adds: Patients were excluded for uncontrolled infection, other autoimmune disease, pregnancy or lactation. The HTBI primer set drove a first-round RT-PCR of the TCR CDR3.

The rearrangement links TRBV12-3 or TRBV12-4 to TRBJ2-3, with D perhaps TRBD2 (6 bases). The clonotype was recovered from a woman aged 18 to 35 with Graves disease. Sequences were derived from peripheral blood mononuclear cells (PBMCs), sampled at new diagnosis, from a patient treated with antithyroid drugs. CDR3 in DNA: TGTGCCAGCAACTCCCTGAACGGGGCGGGGGATACGCAGTATTTT. Amino acid sequence: CASNSLNGAGDTQYF.